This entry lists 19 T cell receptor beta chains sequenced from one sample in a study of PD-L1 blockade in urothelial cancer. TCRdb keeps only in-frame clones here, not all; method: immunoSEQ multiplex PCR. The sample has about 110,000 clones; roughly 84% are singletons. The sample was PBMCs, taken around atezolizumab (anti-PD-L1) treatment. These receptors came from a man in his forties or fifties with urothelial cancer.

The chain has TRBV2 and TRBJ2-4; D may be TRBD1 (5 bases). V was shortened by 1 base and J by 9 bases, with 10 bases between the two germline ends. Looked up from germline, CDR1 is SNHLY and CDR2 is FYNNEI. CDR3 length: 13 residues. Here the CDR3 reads CASSEGGPGIQYF. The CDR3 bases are TGTGCCAGCAGTGAAGGGGGCCCGGGCATTCAGTACTTC.

The CDR3 nucleotides read TGCGCCAGCAGCCATAAGGACAGGAGCACAGATACGCAGTATTTT. It yields the protein CASSHKDRSTDTQYF. The chain employs TRBV4-1 and TRBJ2-3; 7 bases align to TRBD1. The V gene's germline CDR1 is MGHRA and CDR2 YSYEKL. V shed 3 bases, J shed 0 bases, and the junction held 3 bases outside the gene matches. The CDR3 consists of 15 residues.

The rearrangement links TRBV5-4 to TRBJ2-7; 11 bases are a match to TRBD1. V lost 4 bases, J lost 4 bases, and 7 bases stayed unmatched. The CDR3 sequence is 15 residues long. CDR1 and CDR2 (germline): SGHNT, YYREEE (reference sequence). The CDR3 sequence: CASSRPGTGGYEQYF. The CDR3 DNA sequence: TGTGCCAGCAGCCGTCCCGGGACAGGGGGGTACGAGCAGTACTTC.

The CDR3 spells CASSLGLLNTGELFF. The CDR3 coding sequence is TGTGCCAGCAGCTTGGGACTGCTCAACACCGGGGAGCTGTTTTTT. The chain uses TRBV5-6 and TRBJ2-2; D is uncertain. The CDR3 extends over 15 amino acids. The V end lost 0 bases, the J end lost 2 bases, and 8 bases lay between the germline ends. Germline loops: CDR1 SGHDT, CDR2 YYEEEE.

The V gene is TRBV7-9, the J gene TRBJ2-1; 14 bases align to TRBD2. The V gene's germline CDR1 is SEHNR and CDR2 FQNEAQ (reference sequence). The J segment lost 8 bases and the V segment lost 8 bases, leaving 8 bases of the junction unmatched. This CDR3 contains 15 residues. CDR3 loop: CASLLGLAGVDEQFF. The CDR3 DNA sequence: TGTGCCAGCCTACTGGGACTAGCGGGAGTTGATGAGCAGTTCTTC.

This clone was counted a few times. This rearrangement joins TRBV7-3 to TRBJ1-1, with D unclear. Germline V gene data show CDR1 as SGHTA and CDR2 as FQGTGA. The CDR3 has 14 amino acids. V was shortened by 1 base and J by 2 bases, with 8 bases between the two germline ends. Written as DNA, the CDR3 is TGTGCCAGCAGCTTAAGCGGTGAAAACACTGAAGCTTTCTTT. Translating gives CASSLSGENTEAFF.

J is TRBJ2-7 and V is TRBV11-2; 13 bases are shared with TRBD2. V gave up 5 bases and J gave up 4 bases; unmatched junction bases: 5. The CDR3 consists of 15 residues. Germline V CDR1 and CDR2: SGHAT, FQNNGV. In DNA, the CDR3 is TGTGCCAGCAGCAGGACTAGCGGGAGAGGGTACGAGCAGTACTTC. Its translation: CASSRTSGRGYEQYF. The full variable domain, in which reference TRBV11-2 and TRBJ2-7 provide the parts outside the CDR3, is EAGVAQSPRYKIIEKRQSVAFWCNPISGHATLYWYQQILGQGPKLLIQFQNNGVVDDSQLPKDRFSAERLKGVDSTLKIQPAKLEDSAVYLCASSRTSGRGYEQYFGPGTRLTVT.

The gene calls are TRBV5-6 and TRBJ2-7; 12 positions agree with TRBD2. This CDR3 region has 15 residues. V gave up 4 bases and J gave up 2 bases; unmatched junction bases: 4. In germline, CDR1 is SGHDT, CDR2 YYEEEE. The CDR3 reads CASSQGLAGTYEQYF. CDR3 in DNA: TGTGCCAGCAGCCAAGGACTAGCGGGAACCTACGAGCAGTACTTC.

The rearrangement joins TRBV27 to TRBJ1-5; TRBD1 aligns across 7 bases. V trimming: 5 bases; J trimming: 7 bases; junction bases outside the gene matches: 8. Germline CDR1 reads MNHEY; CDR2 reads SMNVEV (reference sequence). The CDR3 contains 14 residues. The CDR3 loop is CASSPTGQRQPQHF. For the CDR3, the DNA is TGTGCCAGCAGTCCGACGGGACAGCGACAGCCCCAGCATTTT.

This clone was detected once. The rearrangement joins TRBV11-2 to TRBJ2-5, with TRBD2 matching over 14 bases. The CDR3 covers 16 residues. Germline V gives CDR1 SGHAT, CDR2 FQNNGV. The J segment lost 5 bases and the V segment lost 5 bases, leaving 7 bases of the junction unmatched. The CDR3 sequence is CASSQGTSGRGETQYF. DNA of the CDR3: TGTGCCAGCAGCCAAGGGACTAGCGGGAGAGGTGAGACCCAGTACTTC.

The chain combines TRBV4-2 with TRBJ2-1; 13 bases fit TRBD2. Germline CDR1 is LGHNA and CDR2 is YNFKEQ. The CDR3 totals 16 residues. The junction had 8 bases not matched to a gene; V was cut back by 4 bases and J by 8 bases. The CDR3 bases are TGTGCCAGCAGCCTAGAGAGGACTAGCGGGAGACATGAGCAGTTCTTC. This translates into CASSLERTSGRHEQFF.

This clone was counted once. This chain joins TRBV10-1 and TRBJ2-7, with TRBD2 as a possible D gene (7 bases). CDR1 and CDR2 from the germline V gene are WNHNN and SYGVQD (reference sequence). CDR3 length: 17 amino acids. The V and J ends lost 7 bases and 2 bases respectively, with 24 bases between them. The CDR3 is CASKEGGRSGETYEQYF. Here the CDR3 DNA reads TGCGCCAGCAAGGAGGGGGGGAGGTCTGGCGAGACCTACGAGCAGTACTTC.

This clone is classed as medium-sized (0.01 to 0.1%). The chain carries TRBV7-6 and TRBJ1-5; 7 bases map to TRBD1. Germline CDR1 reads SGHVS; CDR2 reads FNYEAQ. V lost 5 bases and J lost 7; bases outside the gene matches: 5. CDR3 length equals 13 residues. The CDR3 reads CASSPYRGQPQHF. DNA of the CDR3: TGTGCCAGCAGCCCGTACAGGGGCCAGCCCCAGCATTTT.

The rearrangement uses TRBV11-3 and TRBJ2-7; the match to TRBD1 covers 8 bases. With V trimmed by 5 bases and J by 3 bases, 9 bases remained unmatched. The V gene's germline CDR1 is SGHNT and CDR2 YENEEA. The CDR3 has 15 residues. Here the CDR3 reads CASSPGQGRLYEQYF. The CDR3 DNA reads TGTGCCAGCAGCCCCGGACAGGGACGGCTCTACGAGCAGTACTTC. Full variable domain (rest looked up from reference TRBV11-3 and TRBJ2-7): EAGVVQSPRYKIIEKKQPVAFWCNPISGHNTLYWYLQNLGQGPELLIRYENEEAVDDSQLPKDRFSAERLKGVDSTLKIQPAELGDSAVYLCASSPGQGRLYEQYFGPGTRLTVT.

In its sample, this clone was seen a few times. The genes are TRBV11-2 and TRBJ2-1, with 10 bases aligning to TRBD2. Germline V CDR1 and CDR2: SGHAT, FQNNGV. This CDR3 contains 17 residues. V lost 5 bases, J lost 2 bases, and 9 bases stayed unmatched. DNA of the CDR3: TGTGCCAGCAGCCCTAGCGGGAGTTTCTTCACCTACAATGAGCAGTTCTTC. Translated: CASSPSGSFFTYNEQFF. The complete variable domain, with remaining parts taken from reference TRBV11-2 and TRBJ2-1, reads EAGVAQSPRYKIIEKRQSVAFWCNPISGHATLYWYQQILGQGPKLLIQFQNNGVVDDSQLPKDRFSAERLKGVDSTLKIQPAKLEDSAVYLCASSPSGSFFTYNEQFFGPGTRLTVL.

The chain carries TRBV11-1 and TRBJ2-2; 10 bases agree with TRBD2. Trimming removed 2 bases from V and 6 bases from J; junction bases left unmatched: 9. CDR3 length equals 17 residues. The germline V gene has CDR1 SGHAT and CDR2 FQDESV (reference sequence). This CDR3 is CASSLRMASGSSGELFF. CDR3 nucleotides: TGTGCCAGCAGCTTACGGATGGCTAGCGGGAGCTCCGGGGAGCTGTTTTTT.

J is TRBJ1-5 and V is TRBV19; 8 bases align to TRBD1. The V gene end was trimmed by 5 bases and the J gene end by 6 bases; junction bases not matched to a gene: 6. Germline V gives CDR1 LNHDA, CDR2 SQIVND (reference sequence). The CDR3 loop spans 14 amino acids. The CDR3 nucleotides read TGTGCCAGTAGTCGAGCAGGGGGCGGTCAGCCCCAGCATTTT. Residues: CASSRAGGGQPQHF.

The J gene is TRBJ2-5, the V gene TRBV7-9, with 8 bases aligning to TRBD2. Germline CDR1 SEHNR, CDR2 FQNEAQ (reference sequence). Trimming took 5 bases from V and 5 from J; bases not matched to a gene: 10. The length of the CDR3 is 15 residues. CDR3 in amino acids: CASSAGTRGSETQYF. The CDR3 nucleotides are TGTGCCAGCAGCGCCGGGACTAGGGGTTCCGAGACCCAGTACTTC.

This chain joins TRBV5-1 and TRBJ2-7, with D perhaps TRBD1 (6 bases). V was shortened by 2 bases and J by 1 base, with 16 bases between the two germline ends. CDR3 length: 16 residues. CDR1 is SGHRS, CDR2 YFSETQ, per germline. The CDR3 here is CASSFDPGHTSYEQYF. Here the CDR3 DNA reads TGCGCCAGCAGCTTCGACCCGGGACATACTTCCTACGAGCAGTACTTC.